This is a list of T cell receptor beta chains from one sample in a study of tumor-infiltrating lymphocytes in primary liver carcinoma. TCRdb re-derived calls from the multiplex PCR reads in MiXCR, one entry per CDR3 protein. This table has 30,000 to 40,000 distinct CDR3 sequences, over 65% appearing once. Sample: liver tumor tissue from sampling region 4. Receptors originate from a man in his forties with primary liver carcinoma and hepatitis B virus infection. Each CDR3 is given without its conserved first and last residue. The D gene is left open where the match is weak.

d_call,v_call,cdr3_aa
.,TRBV4-2,ASSQDVQGAYGYT
.,TRBV7-9,ASGDGNYEQY
.,TRBV4-3,ASSQFHPPADNEQF
TRBD1,TRBV28,ASSLPGQGERRAS
.,TRBV30,AWSRLGGRAYNEQF
.,TRBV12-3/TRBV12-4,ATSVMQGETQY
.,TRBV5-1,AIMGIARANVLT
.,TRBV2,ASSERPIGGNTGAF
.,TRBV14,ASSQDGKDMQY
.,TRBV4-2,VSSQDDQGAYGYT
TRBD2,TRBV10-2,TSSEGLAGGGQETQY
TRBD1,TRBV6-2/TRBV6-3,ASQRTGENTEAF
.,TRBV7-8,TCSLVGQPQH
TRBD1,TRBV11-1,ASSPRQGLIDTQY
TRBD1,TRBV12-3/TRBV12-4,AGCFDGTGATDTQY
.,TRBV28,TSSPFDAVPYGYT
TRBD2,TRBV11-2,PSSFSGPLYNEQS
.,TRBV7-9,VSSLGSSYDQY
.,TRBV6-1,ASAPPRGMNTEAF
.,TRBV29-1,RTGFIGDTQY
.,TRBV29-1,SVFRDADSGANVPT
.,TRBV14,AGSLARRGDQHETQY
.,TRBV6-5,TSSYVGEVAGVLF
TRBD1,TRBV28,ASTPGQTKTEAF
.,TRBV12-3/TRBV12-4,ASSSTTAGSDTDTQY
TRBD2,TRBV4-1,ASSPKGVAGGHSEQF
.,TRBV7-8,AGSLVSLVGGGETQY
.,TRBV10-2,ASSHTDTQY
TRBD1,TRBV28,ATPPESGGNYGYT
.,TRBV11-2,ASCLRWTGENEQY
.,TRBV11-3,ASSLGVSDKEQF
TRBD1,TRBV12-3/TRBV12-4,ASTPGQENYGYT